This TCR beta chain was captured by sequencing in a study of Ad26.COV2.S vaccination and SARS-CoV-2 variants. General study findings and limits: Substantial post-vaccination breadth of spike-specific CD8+ and CD4+ T cell responses was reported.

Measured with immunoSEQ multiplex PCR; TCRdb has only the in-frame clones, and not every one. There are 250,000 or so clones in the sample; roughly nine tenths occur only once, and less than 3% lies in the top ten. This clone appeared many times. Its antigen is unknown. Treatment noted: around 19 received Ad26.COV2.S at low or high dose, single or two shots; about 5 received placebo; per-sample allocation not given. Samples analyzed were those drawn on day 63 after the first vaccine or placebo injection. The germline V gene encodes CDR1 SGHNT and CDR2 YYREEE (reference sequence). Trimming left V 1 base short and J 6 bases short, with 8 bases between. CDR3 length equals 14 residues.

The rearrangement uses TRBV5-4 and TRBJ1-6, with D hard to call. This sequence was found in a person aged 18-60 years who received the Ad26.COV2.S COVID-19 vaccine or a placebo. Specimen: peripheral blood, collected in a trial of Ad26.COV2.S vaccine versus placebo. The CDR3 spells CASSLTWGNSPLHF. As DNA, the CDR3 is TGTGCCAGCAGCTTGACTTGGGGTAATTCACCCCTCCACTTT.